This T cell receptor (beta chain) was captured by sequencing in a study of blood T cells in healthy people across ages. The CDR3 covers 12 residues. Trimming left V 4 bases short and J 3 bases short, with 4 bases between. Germline values: CDR1 LNHNV, CDR2 YYDKDF (reference sequence). Then a second PCR, running roughly 7 to 11 cycles, was carried out with a sample-barcoded 5' primer and a J-beta primer mix. TCRdb fed the 5' RACE reads into MiXCR, producing one record per CDR3 protein. The data hold some 1,500,000 distinct CDR3 sequences, with 35% to 45% observed a single time. Material: blood. The genes are TRBV15 and TRBJ1-3; D is unclear. The sequence came from a woman aged 18 to 35 in good health. The CDR3 loop reads CATSNGGNTIYF. The CDR3 DNA reads TGTGCCACCAGCAATGGTGGAAACACCATATATTTT.